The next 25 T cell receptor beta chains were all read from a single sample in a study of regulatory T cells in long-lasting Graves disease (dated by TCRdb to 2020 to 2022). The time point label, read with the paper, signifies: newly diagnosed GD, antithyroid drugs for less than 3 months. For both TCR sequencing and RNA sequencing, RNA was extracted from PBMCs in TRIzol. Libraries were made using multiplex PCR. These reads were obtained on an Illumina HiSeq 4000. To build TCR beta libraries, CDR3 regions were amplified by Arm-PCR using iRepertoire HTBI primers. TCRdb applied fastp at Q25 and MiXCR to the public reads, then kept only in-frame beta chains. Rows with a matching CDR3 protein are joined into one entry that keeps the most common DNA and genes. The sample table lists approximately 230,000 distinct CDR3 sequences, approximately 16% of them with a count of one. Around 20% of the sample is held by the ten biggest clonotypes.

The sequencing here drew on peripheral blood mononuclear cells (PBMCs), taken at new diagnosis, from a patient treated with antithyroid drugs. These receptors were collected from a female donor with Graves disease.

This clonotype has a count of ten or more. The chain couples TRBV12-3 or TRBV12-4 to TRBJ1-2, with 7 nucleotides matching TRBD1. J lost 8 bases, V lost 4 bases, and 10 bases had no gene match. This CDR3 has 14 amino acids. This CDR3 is CASSWDSQSQGYTF. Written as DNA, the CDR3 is TGTGCCAGCAGTTGGGACAGCCAGTCCCAGGGCTACACCTTC.

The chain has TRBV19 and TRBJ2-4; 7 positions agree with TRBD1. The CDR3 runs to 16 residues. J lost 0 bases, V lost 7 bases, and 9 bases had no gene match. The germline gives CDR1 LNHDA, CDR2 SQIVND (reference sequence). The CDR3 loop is CASTSTGFLAKNIQYF. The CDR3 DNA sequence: TGTGCCAGTACCTCGACAGGGTTTCTAGCCAAAAACATTCAGTACTTC. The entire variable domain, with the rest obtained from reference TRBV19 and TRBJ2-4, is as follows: DGGITQSPKYLFRKEGQNVTLSCEQNLNHDAMYWYRQDPGQGLRLIYYSQIVNDFQKGDIAEGYSVSREKKESFPLTVTSAQKNPTAFYLCASTSTGFLAKNIQYFGAGTRLSVL.

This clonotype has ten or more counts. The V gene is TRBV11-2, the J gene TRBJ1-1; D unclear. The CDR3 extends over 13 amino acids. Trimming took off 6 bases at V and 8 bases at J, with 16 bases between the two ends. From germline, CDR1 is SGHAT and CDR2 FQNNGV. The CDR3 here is CASSRLIVQEAFF. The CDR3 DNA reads TGTGCCAGCAGTCGCTTAATTGTGCAAGAAGCTTTCTTT.

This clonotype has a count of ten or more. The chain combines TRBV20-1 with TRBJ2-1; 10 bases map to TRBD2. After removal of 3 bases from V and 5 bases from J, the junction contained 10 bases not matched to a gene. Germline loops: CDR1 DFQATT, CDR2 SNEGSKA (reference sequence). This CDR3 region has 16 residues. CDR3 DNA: TGCAGTGCTAGGCCAGCGGGAGGGCCTAGGGACAATGAGCAGTTCTTC. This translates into CSARPAGGPRDNEQFF.

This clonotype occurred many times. CDR3 sequence (DNA): TGTGCCAGCAGTGACAATCCGGGCACGGCGGAGGAGACCCAGTACTTC. Protein: CASSDNPGTAEETQYF. This chain uses TRBV12-3 or TRBV12-4 with TRBJ2-5; D is ambiguous. The CDR3 has 16 amino acids. Trimming took off 5 bases at V and 5 bases at J, with 21 bases between the two ends.

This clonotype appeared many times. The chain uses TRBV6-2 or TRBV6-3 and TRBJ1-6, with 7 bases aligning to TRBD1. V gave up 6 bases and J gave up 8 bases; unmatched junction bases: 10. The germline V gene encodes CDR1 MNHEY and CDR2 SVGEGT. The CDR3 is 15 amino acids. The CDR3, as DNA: TGTGCCAGCAGGGTGGAGACAGGGCTTCATTCACCCCTCCACTTT. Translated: CASRVETGLHSPLHF.

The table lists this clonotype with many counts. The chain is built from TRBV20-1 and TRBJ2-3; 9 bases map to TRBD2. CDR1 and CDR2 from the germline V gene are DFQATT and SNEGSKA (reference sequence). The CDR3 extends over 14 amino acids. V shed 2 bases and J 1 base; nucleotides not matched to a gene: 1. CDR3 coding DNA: TGCAGTGCTAGACGACTAGCGGGCACAGATACGCAGTATTTT. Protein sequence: CSARRLAGTDTQYF.

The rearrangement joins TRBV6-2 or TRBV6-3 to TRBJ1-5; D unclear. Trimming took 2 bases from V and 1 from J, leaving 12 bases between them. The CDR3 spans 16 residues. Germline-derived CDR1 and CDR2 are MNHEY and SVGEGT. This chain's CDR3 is CASSYEASLSNQPQHF. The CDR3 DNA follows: TGTGCCAGCAGTTACGAGGCCAGCCTGAGCAATCAGCCCCAGCATTTT.

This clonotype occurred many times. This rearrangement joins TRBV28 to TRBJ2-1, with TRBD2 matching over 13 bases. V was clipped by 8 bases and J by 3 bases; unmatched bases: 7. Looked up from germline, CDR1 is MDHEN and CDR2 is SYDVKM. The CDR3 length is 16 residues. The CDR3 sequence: CASRTSGSLGYNEQFF. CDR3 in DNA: TGTGCCAGCCGGACTAGCGGGAGTTTGGGCTACAATGAGCAGTTCTTC.

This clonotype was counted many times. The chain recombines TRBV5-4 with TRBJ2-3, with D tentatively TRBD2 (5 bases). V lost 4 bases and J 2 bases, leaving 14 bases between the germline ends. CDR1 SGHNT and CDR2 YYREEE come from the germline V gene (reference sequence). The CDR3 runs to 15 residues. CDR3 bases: TGTGCCAGCAGCCGAGGACGGACTTTCACAGATACGCAGTATTTT. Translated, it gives CASSRGRTFTDTQYF.

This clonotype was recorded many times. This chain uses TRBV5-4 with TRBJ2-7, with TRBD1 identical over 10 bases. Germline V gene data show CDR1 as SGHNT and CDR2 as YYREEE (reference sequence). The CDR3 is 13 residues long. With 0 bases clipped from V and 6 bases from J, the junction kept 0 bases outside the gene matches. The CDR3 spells CASSLGDRGEQYF. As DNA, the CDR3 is TGTGCCAGCAGCTTGGGGGACAGGGGCGAGCAGTACTTC.

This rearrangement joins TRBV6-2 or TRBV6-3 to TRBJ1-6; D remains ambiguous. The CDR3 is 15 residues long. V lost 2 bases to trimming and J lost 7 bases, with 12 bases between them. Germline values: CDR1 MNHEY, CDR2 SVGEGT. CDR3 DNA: TGTGCCAGCAGTTACGGTCTCCTCGGAAATTCACCCCTCCACTTT. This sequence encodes CASSYGLLGNSPLHF.

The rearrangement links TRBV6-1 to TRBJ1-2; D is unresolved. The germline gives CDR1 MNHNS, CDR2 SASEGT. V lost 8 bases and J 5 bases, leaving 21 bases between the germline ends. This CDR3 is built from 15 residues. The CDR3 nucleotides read TGTGCCAGCTCAACCCCCCGGCAGAGTCGGTATGGCTACACCTTC. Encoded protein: CASSTPRQSRYGYTF.

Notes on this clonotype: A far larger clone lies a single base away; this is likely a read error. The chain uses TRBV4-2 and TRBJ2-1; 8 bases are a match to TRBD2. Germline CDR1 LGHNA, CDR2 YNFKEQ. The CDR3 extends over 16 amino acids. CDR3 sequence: CASSLVPGGAYNEQCF. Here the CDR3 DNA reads TGTGCCAGCAGCTTAGTTCCGGGAGGGGCCTACAATGAGCAGTGCTTC.

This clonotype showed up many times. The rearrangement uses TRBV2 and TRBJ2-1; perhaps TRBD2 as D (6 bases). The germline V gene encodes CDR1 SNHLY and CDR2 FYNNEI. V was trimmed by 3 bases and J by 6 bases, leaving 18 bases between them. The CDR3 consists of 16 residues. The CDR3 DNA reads TGTGCCAGCAGTGATAGGAGGGGCGCAGGTTCCAATGAGCAGTTCTTC. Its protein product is CASSDRRGAGSNEQFF.

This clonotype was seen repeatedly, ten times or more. In nucleotides, the CDR3 is TGTGCCAGCAGCTTAAGGGCCCCCTGGGGGGAGATGATGAACACTGAAGCTTTCTTT. Translated, it gives CASSLRAPWGEMMNTEAFF. V usage is TRBV11-3 and J usage is TRBJ1-1, with a tentative D call TRBD1 (5 bases). Per germline, CDR1 SGHNT and CDR2 YENEEA. The ends were cut back, 2 bases at V and 0 bases at J, with 22 bases in the middle. The CDR3 runs 19 residues.

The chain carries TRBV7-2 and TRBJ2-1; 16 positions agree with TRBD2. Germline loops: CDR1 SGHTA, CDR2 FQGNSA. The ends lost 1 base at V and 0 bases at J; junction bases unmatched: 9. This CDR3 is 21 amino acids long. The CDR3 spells CASSLGGLAGGPRSSYNEQFF. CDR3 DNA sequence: TGTGCCAGCAGCTTAGGGGGACTAGCGGGAGGGCCCAGGAGCTCCTACAATGAGCAGTTCTTC.

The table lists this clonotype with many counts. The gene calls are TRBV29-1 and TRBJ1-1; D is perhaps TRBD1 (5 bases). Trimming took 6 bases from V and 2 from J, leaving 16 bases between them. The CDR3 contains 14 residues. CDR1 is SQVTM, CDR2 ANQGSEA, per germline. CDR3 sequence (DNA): TGCAGCGTCTCAAGCGGGGCAGAAAACACTGAAGCTTTCTTT. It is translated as CSVSSGAENTEAFF.

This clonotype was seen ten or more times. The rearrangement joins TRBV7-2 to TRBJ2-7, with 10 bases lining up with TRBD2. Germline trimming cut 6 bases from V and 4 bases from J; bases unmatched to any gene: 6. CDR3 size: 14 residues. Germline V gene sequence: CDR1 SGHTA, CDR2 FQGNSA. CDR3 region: CASSGTSVGYEQYF. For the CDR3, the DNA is TGTGCCAGCAGTGGGACTAGCGTTGGATACGAGCAGTACTTC. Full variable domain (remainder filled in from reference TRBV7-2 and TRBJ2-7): GAGVSQSPSNKVTEKGKDVELRCDPISGHTALYWYRQSLGQGLEFLIYFQGNSAPDKSGLPSDRFSAERTGGSVSTLTIQRTQQEDSAVYLCASSGTSVGYEQYFGPGTRLTVT.

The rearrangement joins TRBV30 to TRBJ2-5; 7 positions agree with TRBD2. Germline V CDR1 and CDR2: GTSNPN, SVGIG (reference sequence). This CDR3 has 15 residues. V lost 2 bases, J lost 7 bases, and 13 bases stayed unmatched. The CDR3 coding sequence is TGTGCCTGGAGTAGTGTTAGCGGGCTGGGCGGGACCCAGTACTTC. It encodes CAWSSVSGLGGTQYF.

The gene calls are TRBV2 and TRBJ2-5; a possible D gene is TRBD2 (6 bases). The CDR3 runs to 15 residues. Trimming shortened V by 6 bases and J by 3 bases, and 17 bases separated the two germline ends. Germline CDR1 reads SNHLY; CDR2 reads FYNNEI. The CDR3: CASRGEANVKETQYF. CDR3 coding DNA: TGTGCCAGCAGAGGGGAGGCTAATGTTAAAGAGACCCAGTACTTC. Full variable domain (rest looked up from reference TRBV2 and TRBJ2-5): EPEVTQTPSHQVTQMGQEVILRCVPISNHLYFYWYRQILGQKVEFLVSFYNNEISEKSEIFDDQFSVERPDGSNFTLKIRSTKLEDSAMYFCASRGEANVKETQYFGPGTRLLVL.

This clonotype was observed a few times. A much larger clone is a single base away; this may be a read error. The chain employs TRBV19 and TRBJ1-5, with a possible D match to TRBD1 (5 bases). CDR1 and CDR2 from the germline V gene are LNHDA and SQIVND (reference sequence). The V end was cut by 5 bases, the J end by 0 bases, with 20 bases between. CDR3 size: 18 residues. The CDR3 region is CASSLGGGSPYSNQPQHF. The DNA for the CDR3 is TGTGCCAGTAGTCTCGGGGGTGGATCCCCTTATAGCAATCAGCCCCAGCATTTT.

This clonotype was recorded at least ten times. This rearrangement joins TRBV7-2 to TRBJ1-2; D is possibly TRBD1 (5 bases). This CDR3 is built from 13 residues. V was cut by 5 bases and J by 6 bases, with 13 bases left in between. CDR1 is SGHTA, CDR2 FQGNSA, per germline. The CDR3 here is CASSRDPSDGYTF. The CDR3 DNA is TGTGCCAGCAGCCGGGACCCAAGCGATGGCTACACCTTC. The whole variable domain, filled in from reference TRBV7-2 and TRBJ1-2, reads GAGVSQSPSNKVTEKGKDVELRCDPISGHTALYWYRQSLGQGLEFLIYFQGNSAPDKSGLPSDRFSAERTGGSVSTLTIQRTQQEDSAVYLCASSRDPSDGYTFGSGTRLTVV.

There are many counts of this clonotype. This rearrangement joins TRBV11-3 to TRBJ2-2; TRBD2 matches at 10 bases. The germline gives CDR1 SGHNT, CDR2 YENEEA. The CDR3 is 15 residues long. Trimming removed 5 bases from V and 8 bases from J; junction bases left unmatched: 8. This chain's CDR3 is CASSLPSGRVGELFF. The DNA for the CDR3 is TGTGCCAGCAGCCTCCCGAGCGGGAGGGTGGGGGAGCTGTTTTTT.

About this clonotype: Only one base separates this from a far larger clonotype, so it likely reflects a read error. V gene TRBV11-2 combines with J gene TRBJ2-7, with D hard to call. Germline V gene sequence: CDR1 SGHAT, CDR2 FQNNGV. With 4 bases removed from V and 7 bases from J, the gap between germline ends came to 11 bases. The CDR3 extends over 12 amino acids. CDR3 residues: CASSSLADEQYF. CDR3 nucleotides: TGTGCCAGCAGCTCGTTAGCCGATGAGCAGTACTTC. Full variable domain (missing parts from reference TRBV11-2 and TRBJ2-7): EAGVAQSPRYKIIEKRQSVAFWCNPISGHATLYWYQQILGQGPKLLIQFQNNGVVDDSQLPKDRFSAERLKGVDSTLKIQPAKLEDSAVYLCASSSLADEQYFGPGTRLTVT.